This T cell receptor (beta chain) was captured by sequencing in a study of T cell responses to AZD1222 COVID-19 vaccine. Study findings and constraints: Researchers report vaccine-associated CD4 TCRs spanning spike, with dominance at 160-218 and 743-854.

Libraries were prepared by immunoSEQ multiplex PCR; TCRdb keeps only in-frame clonotypes and omits some of them. The data show roughly 98,000 clones, about four fifths seen once. The sample holds a few counts of this clone. Its antigen is undetermined. This sequence was found in an adult who received the AZD1222 COVID-19 vaccine. This specimen consisted of peripheral blood, obtained 28 days after the second AZD1222 dose.

This chain's CDR3 is CASSDSATNEKLFF. As DNA, the CDR3 is TGTGCCAGCAGTGACTCGGCAACTAATGAAAAACTGTTTTTT. The genes are TRBV2 and TRBJ1-4; D is uncertain. V lost 3 bases and J 0 bases, leaving 5 bases between the germline ends. This CDR3 has 14 residues. The germline V gene encodes CDR1 SNHLY and CDR2 FYNNEI.